A selection of T cell receptor beta chains follows, all from one sample in a study of T-cell reconstitution after alpha-beta-depleted transplantation in children. TCRdb analysed the PCR reads with MiXCR anew, one entry per CDR3 protein. The repertoire consists of 670,000 or so distinct CDR3 sequences, with around 13% occurring once and the leading ten covering 0.75% to 0.85%. The sample in question was PBMCs, obtained before TCRalphabeta/CD19-depleted stem cell transplant. The receptors were sampled from a girl between 2 and 10 years old with congenital amegakaryocytic thrombocytopenia, due to receive a stem cell transplant. Each CDR3 is given with its conserved first and last residue. A D gene is named only where the DNA matches it firmly. Rows give clone size only sometimes, using once, few, many, or a class for an expanded clone.

TRBV28,TRBJ2-7,TRBD1,few,20,TGTGCCAGCAGTTTATTCGTTGACAGGGGGGGAACTTATAGCTCCTACGAGCAGTACTTC,CASSLFVDRGGTYSSYEQYF
TRBV20-1,TRBJ2-3,TRBD2,few,16,TGCAGTGCCGTCTTTTCTCTAGCGGGACTACGTGATACGCAGTATTTT,CSAVFSLAGLRDTQYF
TRBV7-2,TRBJ2-1,-,many,16,TGTGCCAGCAGCTTAGCCCTCGGGGGCTCCTACAATGAGCAGTTCTTC,CASSLALGGSYNEQFF
TRBV5-1,TRBJ2-1,-,many,13,TGCGCCAGCAGCTCGTACCTGGATAATGAGCAGTTCTTC,CASSSYLDNEQFF
TRBV4-2,TRBJ2-2,TRBD2,many,14,TGTGCCAGCAGCCAAGAAGCGGGAGCCGGGGAGCTGTTTTTT,CASSQEAGAGELFF
TRBV20-1,TRBJ2-7,TRBD2,many,17,TGCAGTGCTAGAGATCTAACTAGCGGGAGCTTGTCCTACGAGCAGTACTTC,CSARDLTSGSLSYEQYF
TRBV27,TRBJ2-7,TRBD2,many,16,TGTGCCAGCAGTTTGGGTATGGGACTAGGAACCTACGAGCAGTACTTC,CASSLGMGLGTYEQYF
TRBV4-2,TRBJ1-1,TRBD1,many,13,TGTGCCAGCAAAGGACAGGGCGGCACTGAAGCTTTCTTT,CASKGQGGTEAFF
TRBV7-9,TRBJ2-1,TRBD2,-,17,TGTGCCAGCAGCTTATTGGAACTAGCGGGAGGGCGCAATGAGCAGTTCTTC,CASSLLELAGGRNEQFF
TRBV20-1,TRBJ2-5,TRBD2,many,14,TGCAGTGCTAGGGGGGACTACTCCCAAGAGACCCAGTACTTC,CSARGDYSQETQYF
TRBV30,TRBJ1-1,TRBD1,few,15,TGTGCCTGGAGTTTAACAGGGGGCGCGAGGATTGGAGCTTTCTTT,CAWSLTGGARIGAFF
TRBV10-3,TRBJ1-5,-,many,20,TGTGCCATCAGTGTTGGTGCGGTGAGGCTGATCATCGTACGCAATCAGCCCCAGCATTTT,CAISVGAVRLIIVRNQPQHF
TRBV7-9,TRBJ2-2,-,-,14,TGTGCCAGCCTTCGGGGGCCGGGGACCGGGGAGCTGTTTTTT,CASLRGPGTGELFF
TRBV27,TRBJ2-2,TRBD2,many,17,TGTGCCAGCAGGGGGACTAGCGGGAGGTTGAACACCGGGGAGCTGTTTTTT,CASRGTSGRLNTGELFF
TRBV30,TRBJ2-7,TRBD1,-,13,TGTGCCTGGCGAAAAACAGGGGCCGGCGAGCAGTACTTC,CAWRKTGAGEQYF
TRBV29-1,TRBJ1-1,-,many,13,TGCAGCGTTGAAAAGGGAGGATCGACTGAAGCTTTCTTT,CSVEKGGSTEAFF
TRBV20-1,TRBJ2-5,-,many,14,TGCAGTGCTAGTGGTGGGCCCGCCTGGGAGACCCAGTACTTC,CSASGGPAWETQYF
TRBV29-1,TRBJ2-2,-,many,16,TGCAGCGTCTGCTTGAAGGAGTGGGGGAACACCGGGGAGCTGTTTTTT,CSVCLKEWGNTGELFF
TRBV5-1,TRBJ2-3,-,-,15,TGCGCCAGCAGCCCGACCCGGGATAGCACAGATACGCAGTATTTT,CASSPTRDSTDTQYF
TRBV11-2,TRBJ2-2,-,few,14,TGTGCCAGCAGCTTTAGTTTGGGAACCGGGGAGCTGTTTTTT,CASSFSLGTGELFF
TRBV5-1,TRBJ2-3,-,-,15,TGCGCCAGCAGCTTGCAGGGCCCTAGCACAGATACGCAGTATTTT,CASSLQGPSTDTQYF
TRBV20-1,TRBJ2-7,-,few,15,TGCAGTGCCGTTGGACAGCCAAAGAACTCAGGGGAGCAGTACTTC,CSAVGQPKNSGEQYF
TRBV5-1,TRBJ2-7,-,many,14,TGCGCCAGCAGCTCTGGACTATTCGCCTACGAGCAGTACTTC,CASSSGLFAYEQYF
TRBV6-1,TRBJ2-7,TRBD1,-,15,TGTGCCAGCAGCCTACCTGGGACAGGGGGCTCCGAGCAGTACTTC,CASSLPGTGGSEQYF
TRBV12-3/TRBV12-4,TRBJ2-3,-,few,17,TGTGCCAGCAGTTTATATTCGAGGGGAGATCGCACAGATACGCAGTATTTT,CASSLYSRGDRTDTQYF
TRBV19,TRBJ2-4,TRBD2,-,14,TGTGCCAGTAGTATCGGACTAGCAGAAAACATTCAGTACTTC,CASSIGLAENIQYF
TRBV12-3/TRBV12-4,TRBJ1-4,TRBD1,many,14,TGTGCCAGCAGTCAGGGACAGGGATATGAAAAACTGTTTTTT,CASSQGQGYEKLFF
TRBV20-1,TRBJ2-2,-,once,14,TGCAGTGCGAAGACAGAAACAATGACCGGGGAGCTGTTTTTT,CSAKTETMTGELFF
TRBV11-1,TRBJ2-1,TRBD2,many,18,TGTGCCAGCAGCCTTCTCTTAGCGGGAACTTCTAATTACAATGAGCAGTTCTTC,CASSLLLAGTSNYNEQFF
TRBV27,TRBJ1-1,-,few,16,TGTGCCAGCAGTTTCCGGGAGCCAATCATGAACACTGAAGCTTTCTTT,CASSFREPIMNTEAFF
TRBV5-1,TRBJ2-2,-,few,14,TGCGCCAGCAGCTTGAATGGATTAACCGGGGAGCTGTTTTTT,CASSLNGLTGELFF
TRBV12-3/TRBV12-4,TRBJ1-5,-,many,15,TGTGCCAGCAGTTTCTCAGGGGAGGGCTATCAGCCCCAGCATTTT,CASSFSGEGYQPQHF
TRBV5-1,TRBJ1-1,-,many,14,TGCGCCAGCAGCTTGGCGGGGGAGAACACTGAAGCTTTCTTT,CASSLAGENTEAFF
TRBV5-1,TRBJ1-5,TRBD1,many,15,TGCGCCAGCAGCTCCACAGGGGCCGGCAATCAGCCCCAGCATTTT,CASSSTGAGNQPQHF
TRBV15,TRBJ2-5,-,-,14,TGTGCCACCAGCAGAGGTAGCGGACAAGAGACCCAGTACTTC,CATSRGSGQETQYF
TRBV20-1,TRBJ2-1,-,-,14,TGCAGTGCTAGAGCCGACCCTACCCGCAATGAGCAGTTCTTC,CSARADPTRNEQFF
TRBV7-3,TRBJ2-2,-,many,13,TGTGCCAGCAGCCCCCAGGCAACCGGGGAGCTGTTTTTT,CASSPQATGELFF
TRBV7-2,TRBJ2-3,TRBD2,many,16,TGTGCCAGCAGCTTGACTAGCGGGAGACCCCCAGATACGCAGTATTTT,CASSLTSGRPPDTQYF
TRBV20-1,TRBJ2-1,TRBD2,many,20,TGCAGTGCTAGAGATAGAAGACTAGCGGGAGGGCGGAGCTCCTACAATGAGCAGTTCTTC,CSARDRRLAGGRSSYNEQFF
TRBV2,TRBJ1-1,-,few,16,TGTGCCAGCAGTGAATGGGTTAACCTCATGAACACTGAAGCTTTCTTT,CASSEWVNLMNTEAFF
TRBV20-1,TRBJ2-1,-,many,10,TGCAGTGCAACAGACCGGGAGCAGTTCTTC,CSATDREQFF
TRBV30,TRBJ2-3,-,many,11,TGTGCCTGGAGCCCCCGAGATACGCAGTATTTT,CAWSPRDTQYF
TRBV29-1,TRBJ2-2,-,many,14,TGCAGCGTTGAGGGGGTCGGCGGCACCGGGGAGCTGTTTTTT,CSVEGVGGTGELFF
TRBV29-1,TRBJ2-1,TRBD2,-,16,TGCAGCGTTGATAGTCTAGCGGCAGTGAAATACAATGAGCAGTTCTTC,CSVDSLAAVKYNEQFF
TRBV15,TRBJ1-2,TRBD1,many,15,TGTGCCACCAGCGCCCGGGACAGGGCTAACTATGGCTACACCTTC,CATSARDRANYGYTF
TRBV10-3,TRBJ2-5,TRBD2,many,14,TGTGCCATCAGTGAGAGTAGCGGGGAAGAGACCCAGTACTTC,CAISESSGEETQYF
TRBV3-1,TRBJ2-7,-,few,14,TGTGCCAGCAGCCATCAATTAGGGCCCCACGAGCAGTACTTC,CASSHQLGPHEQYF